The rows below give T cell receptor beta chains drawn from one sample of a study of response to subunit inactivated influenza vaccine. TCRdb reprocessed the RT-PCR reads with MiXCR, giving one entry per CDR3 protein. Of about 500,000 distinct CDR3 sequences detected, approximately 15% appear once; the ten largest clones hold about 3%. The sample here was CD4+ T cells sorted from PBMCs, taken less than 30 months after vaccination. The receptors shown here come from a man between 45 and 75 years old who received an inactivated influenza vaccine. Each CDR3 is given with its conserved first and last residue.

CDR3 protein: CASSVGWEGRETQYF
V gene: TRBV9

CDR3 protein: CAIRPRYQETQYF
V gene: TRBV24-1

CDR3 protein: CASSLQRGQIEAFF
V gene: TRBV5-1

CDR3 protein: CASSPGTSGTGDRYEQYF
V gene: TRBV11-2

CDR3 protein: CSARGGGDATQYF
V gene: TRBV20-1

CDR3 protein: CASTLRQRNTEAFF
V gene: TRBV19

CDR3 protein: CATSPTGTGVTDTQYF
V gene: TRBV24-1

CDR3 protein: CSASSTSGGTNNEQFF
V gene: TRBV20-1

CDR3 protein: CATSVAGVANTGELFF
V gene: TRBV24-1

CDR3 protein: CSAESQGVYNEQFF
V gene: TRBV20-1

CDR3 protein: CASSFTGTASYGYTF
V gene: TRBV11-2

CDR3 protein: CASSDPGPLRGDTQYF
V gene: TRBV2